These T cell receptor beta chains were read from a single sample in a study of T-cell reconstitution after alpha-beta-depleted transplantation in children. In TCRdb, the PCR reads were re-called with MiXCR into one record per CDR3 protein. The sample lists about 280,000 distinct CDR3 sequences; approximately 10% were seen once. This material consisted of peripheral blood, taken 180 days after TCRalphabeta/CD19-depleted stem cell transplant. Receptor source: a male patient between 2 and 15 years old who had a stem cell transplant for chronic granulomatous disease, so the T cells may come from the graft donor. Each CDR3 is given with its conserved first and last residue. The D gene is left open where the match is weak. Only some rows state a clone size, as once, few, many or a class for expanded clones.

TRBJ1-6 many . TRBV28 TGTGCCAGCAGTTCGGGGTTAAATTCACCCCTCCACTTT CASSSGLNSPLHF
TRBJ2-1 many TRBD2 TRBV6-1 TGTGCCAGCAGTAAGACTAGCGGGGGCCCCAATGAGCAGTTCTTC CASSKTSGGPNEQFF
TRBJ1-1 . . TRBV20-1 TGCAGTGCTAGAGTTTGGGGGGGGGCCAACACTGAAGCTTTCTTT CSARVWGGANTEAFF
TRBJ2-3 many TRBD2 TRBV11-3 TGTGCCAGCAGCTTAGGGTTAGCGGGAGTAGATACGCAGTATTTT CASSLGLAGVDTQYF
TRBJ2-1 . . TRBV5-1 TGCGCCAGCGGTATGGAGGGGAGCCGTGGGAATGAGCAGTTCTTC CASGMEGSRGNEQFF
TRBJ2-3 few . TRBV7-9 TGTGCCAGCAGCTTCGGGGAAGATACGCAGTATTTT CASSFGEDTQYF
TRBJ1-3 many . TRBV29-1 TGCAGCGTTGCCGGACGGGACTCTGGAAACACCATATATTTT CSVAGRDSGNTIYF
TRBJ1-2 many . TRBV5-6 TGTGCCAGCAGCTTGGTCGAGGGGCGAAGTGGCTACACCTTC CASSLVEGRSGYTF
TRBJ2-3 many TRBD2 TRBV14 TGTGCCAGCAGCCAAGAAAGACTAGCGGGGAGAGATACGCAGTATTTT CASSQERLAGRDTQYF
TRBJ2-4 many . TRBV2 TGTGCCAGCAGTGTACTAGACAGGCAGTACTTC CASSVLDRQYF
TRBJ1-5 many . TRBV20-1 TGCAGTGCTAGAGTGGGAGGAGGAGGCAATCAGCCCCAGCATTTT CSARVGGGGNQPQHF
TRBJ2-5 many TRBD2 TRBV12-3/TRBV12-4 TGTGCCAGCAGAGCGGGAGGAAAAGAGACCCAGTACTTC CASRAGGKETQYF
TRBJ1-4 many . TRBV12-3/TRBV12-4 TGTGCCAGCAGTTTACGGTCAGGTGGGGAAAAACTGTTTTTT CASSLRSGGEKLFF
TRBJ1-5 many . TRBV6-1 TGTGCCAGCAGTCAGACAGGAGATAGCAATCAGCCCCAGCATTTT CASSQTGDSNQPQHF
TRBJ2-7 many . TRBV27 TGTGCCAGCAGTTTTAACAGGGACCACGAGCAGTACTTC CASSFNRDHEQYF
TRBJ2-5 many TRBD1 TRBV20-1 TGCAGTGCGGAACAGGGGCAAGAGACCCAGTACTTC CSAEQGQETQYF
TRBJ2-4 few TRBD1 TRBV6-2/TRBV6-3 TGTGCCAGCAGCCCCGGACAGGGGTTCATTCAGTACTTC CASSPGQGFIQYF
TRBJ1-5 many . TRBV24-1 TGTGCCACCAGTGATTTAGAGGGGCCGGGTCAGCCCCAGCATTTT CATSDLEGPGQPQHF
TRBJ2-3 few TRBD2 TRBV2 TGTGCCAGCAGCGAGACTAGCGGGGGGGCTGGTACGCAGTATTTT CASSETSGGAGTQYF
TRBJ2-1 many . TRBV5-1 TGCGCCAGCAGCTTGACGGGGAGTTGGAGCTCCTACAATGAGCAGTTCTTC CASSLTGSWSSYNEQFF
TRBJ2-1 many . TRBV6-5 TGTGCCAGCAGCCCGAGAAGCAATGAGCAGTTCTTC CASSPRSNEQFF
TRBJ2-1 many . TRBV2 TGTGCCAGCAGTCGACAGACCCACAATGAGCAGTTCTTC CASSRQTHNEQFF
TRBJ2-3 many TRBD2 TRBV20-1 TGCAGTGCTATTTCTAGCGGGGGGCCTAGCACAGATACGCAGTATTTT CSAISSGGPSTDTQYF
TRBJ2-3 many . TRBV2 TGTGCCAGCAAGTTTGTTTCCACAGATACGCAGTATTTT CASKFVSTDTQYF
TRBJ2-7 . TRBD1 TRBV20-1 TGCAGTGCTAGAGAACCGGGACAGGGACGCTACGAGCAGTACTTC CSAREPGQGRYEQYF
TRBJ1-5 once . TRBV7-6 TGTGGCAGCGGCCCGGGGCAGTCCCTTAGCAATCAGCCCCAGCATTTT CGSGPGQSLSNQPQHF
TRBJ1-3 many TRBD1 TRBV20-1 TGCAGTGCTAACCCGACAGGGACCTCTGGAAACACCATATATTTT CSANPTGTSGNTIYF
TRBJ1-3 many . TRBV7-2 TGTGCCAGCAGCTTAGTAGGAGGGCCGGGAAACACCATATATTTT CASSLVGGPGNTIYF
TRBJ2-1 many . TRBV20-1 TGCAGTGCTAGAGAAGGCGGCGGTGGGGGTAAAAATGAGCAGTTCTTC CSAREGGGGGKNEQFF
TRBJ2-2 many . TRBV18 TGTGCCAGCTCCCCTCGGCCAGGCGGCAACACCGGGGAGCTGTTTTTT CASSPRPGGNTGELFF
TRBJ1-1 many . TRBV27 TGTGCCAGCAGTTCGGGTCTCATGAACACTGAAGCTTTCTTT CASSSGLMNTEAFF
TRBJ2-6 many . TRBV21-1 TGTGCCAGCAGCACGGGACAGGGAAGCTCTGGGGCCAACGTCCTGACTTTC CASSTGQGSSGANVLTF
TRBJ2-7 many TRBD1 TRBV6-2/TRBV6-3 TGTGCCAGCAGCCTCAGACAGGGAAACGCCTACGAGCAGTACTTC CASSLRQGNAYEQYF
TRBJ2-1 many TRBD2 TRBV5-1 TGCGCCAGCAGCGTCGGACTAGCGGGAGAGAATTACAATGAGCAGTTCTTC CASSVGLAGENYNEQFF
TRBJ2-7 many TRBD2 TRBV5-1 TGCGCCAGCAGCCCGGGGAATCTAGCGGCGGGCTACGAGCAGTACTTC CASSPGNLAAGYEQYF
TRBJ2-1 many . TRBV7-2 TGTGCCAGCAGCTTATGGCTAGCAGGGGACAATGAGCAGTTCTTC CASSLWLAGDNEQFF
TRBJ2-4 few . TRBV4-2 TGTGCCAGCAGCCGAGGGGATCAGGGACGGAAAAACATTCAGTACTTC CASSRGDQGRKNIQYF
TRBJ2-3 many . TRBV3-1 TGTGCCAGCAGCCAAAGGGTTTTGCGGGACACGGCAGATACGCAGTATTTT CASSQRVLRDTADTQYF
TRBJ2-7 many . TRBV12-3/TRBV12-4 TGTGCCAGCAGTCTTAGGAGGCCCCTCTCCTACGAGCAGTACTTC CASSLRRPLSYEQYF
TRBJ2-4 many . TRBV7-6 TGTGCCAGCAGCTTAGAAGGGGCCCGGGGGAACATTCAGTACTTC CASSLEGARGNIQYF